This is a list of T cell receptor beta chains from one sample in a study of Ad26.COV2.S vaccination and SARS-CoV-2 variants. The data were produced by immunoSEQ multiplex PCR, yet TCRdb's version contains in-frame clones alone and is incomplete. The sample has about 400,000 clones, about nine tenths seen once; the top ten hold 1.5% to 2%. Here the sequenced sample was peripheral blood, taken in a trial of Ad26.COV2.S vaccine versus placebo. These receptors all stem from a person between 18 and 60 years old who received the Ad26.COV2.S COVID-19 vaccine or a placebo. The CDR3 runs from the conserved cysteine through the conserved F or W. The D gene is left open where the match is weak. A row's size may be missing; if present it is once, few, many or a size class.

J gene | D gene | V gene | clone size | CDR3 protein | CDR3 DNA
TRBJ1-1 | TRBD1 | TRBV4-3 | - | CASSQGQTYEAFF | TGCGCCAGCAGCCAGGGACAGACATACGAAGCTTTCTTT
TRBJ2-7 | - | TRBV5-6 | once | CASSLASNYEQYF | TGTGCCAGCAGCTTGGCGTCAAACTACGAGCAGTACTTC
TRBJ1-1 | - | TRBV7-2 | - | CASSSSPYTEAFF | TGTGCCAGCAGCTCTAGCCCCTACACTGAAGCTTTCTTT
TRBJ2-3 | - | TRBV7-9 | - | CASSLARDTDTQYF | TGTGCCAGCAGCTTAGCCCGTGACACAGATACGCAGTATTTT
TRBJ1-1 | TRBD1 | TRBV30 | - | CAWRFRDRGRNTEAFF | TGTGCCTGGAGGTTCCGGGACAGGGGTAGGAACACTGAAGCTTTCTTT
TRBJ1-1 | - | TRBV9 | - | CASSAQGGNTEAFF | TGTGCCAGCAGCGCCCAGGGTGGGAACACTGAAGCTTTCTTT
TRBJ1-6 | - | TRBV5-3 | - | CARSLNRHPSYNSPLHF | TGTGCCAGAAGCCTGAACAGGCATCCCTCCTATAATTCACCCCTCCACTTT
TRBJ2-5 | - | TRBV5-1 | - | CASSLGSSGGETQYF | TGCGCCAGCAGCTTGGGTAGTAGCGGAGGGGAGACCCAGTACTTC
TRBJ2-1 | - | TRBV6-6 | - | CASSRTTGRGNNEQFF | TGTGCCAGCAGTCGAACGACGGGAAGGGGAAACAATGAGCAGTTCTTC
TRBJ2-3 | TRBD2 | TRBV7-9 | - | CASRPGLAERGTDTQYF | TGTGCCAGCAGGCCAGGACTAGCGGAAAGAGGCACAGATACGCAGTATTTT
TRBJ1-6 | - | TRBV15 | - | CATSTGFSYNSPLHF | TGTGCCACCAGCACAGGGTTCTCCTATAATTCACCCCTCCACTTT
TRBJ1-2 | - | TRBV4-1 | - | CASSQEPTPNYGYTF | TGCGCCAGCAGCCAAGAGCCGACGCCTAACTATGGCTACACCTTC
TRBJ1-1 | - | TRBV18 | - | CASSPSLNTEAFF | TGTGCCAGCTCCCCGTCACTTAACACTGAAGCTTTCTTT
TRBJ2-2 | - | TRBV4-1 | - | CASSQGIGTGELFF | TGCGCCAGCAGCCAAGGAATAGGGACCGGGGAGCTGTTTTTT